This T cell receptor beta chain was found in a study of identical twins. The CDR3 totals 14 residues. V lost 2 bases and J lost 5, with 13 bases in between. Germline V gives CDR1 MNHEY, CDR2 SMNVEV (reference sequence). This clonotype was seen more than once but under ten times. Antigen: not known. Notes on the study in general: Cross-sectional statistical analysis was relied on for the conclusions, without the same donors being followed. Models predicted less out-of-frame TCR alpha sharing in monozygotic twins than was found.

TCRdb analysed the 5' RACE reads with MiXCR anew, one entry per CDR3 protein. The sample includes just over 500,000 distinct CDR3 sequences, approximately 22% of them seen just once. This sample also appeared in a second study, on T cells expressing NK-cell markers. That source adds: Dominant NKG2C+ clonotypes made up about 1.0-7.0% of CD8+ T cells in about six donors.

The sample taken for sequencing was CD4+ T cells sorted from blood. This receptor was obtained from a woman aged 18-30 years in good health. The rearrangement links TRBV27 to TRBJ2-7, with D maybe TRBD2 (7 bases). CDR3 in amino acids: CASSLKGGVDEQYF. The CDR3 DNA is TGTGCCAGCAGTTTAAAGGGGGGGGTGGACGAGCAGTACTTC.